Listed below are T cell receptor beta chains from one sample, sequenced in a study of blood T cell repertoires in COVID-19. Generated by immunoSEQ multiplex PCR, the TCRdb table keeps only in-frame clones and is missing some. The table includes about 160,000 clones, 87% detected once. The material sequenced was peripheral blood. These TCRs come from a woman between 65 and 79 years old with COVID-19, enrolled during active disease. The CDR3 runs from the conserved cysteine through the conserved F or W. A D gene is named only where the DNA matches it firmly. Where a row states a size, it is once, few, many or the class of an expanded clone; other rows omit it.

j_call: TRBJ2-3; d_call: -; clone_size: -; v_call: TRBV20-1; cdr3_aa: CSASSDSRGTDTQYF; cdr3_nt: TGCAGTGCTAGTAGCGACTCCCGGGGCACAGATACGCAGTATTTT
j_call: TRBJ1-5; d_call: -; clone_size: -; v_call: TRBV5-1; cdr3_aa: CASSLGGYGNQPQHF; cdr3_nt: TGCGCCAGCAGCTTGGGAGGGTACGGCAATCAGCCCCAGCATTTT
j_call: TRBJ2-3; d_call: TRBD2; clone_size: -; v_call: TRBV27; cdr3_aa: CASIRTSGFVDTQYF; cdr3_nt: TGTGCCAGCATCAGGACTAGCGGGTTCGTAGATACGCAGTATTTT
j_call: TRBJ1-5; d_call: -; clone_size: once; v_call: TRBV28; cdr3_aa: CASRTVRHQPQHF; cdr3_nt: TGTGCCAGCCGGACAGTACGCCATCAGCCCCAGCATTTT
j_call: TRBJ1-6; d_call: TRBD1; clone_size: -; v_call: TRBV3-1/TRBV3-2; cdr3_aa: CASSPLGGWGSPLHF; cdr3_nt: TGTGCCAGCAGCCCTCTAGGGGGCTGGGGATCACCCCTCCACTTT
j_call: TRBJ1-1; d_call: -; clone_size: few; v_call: TRBV6-5; cdr3_aa: CASSVQGNTEAFF; cdr3_nt: TGTGCCAGCAGCGTCCAGGGTAACACTGAAGCTTTCTTT
j_call: TRBJ1-2; d_call: -; clone_size: once; v_call: TRBV5-8; cdr3_aa: CASSPFNYGYTF; cdr3_nt: TGTGCCAGCAGCCCTTTTAACTATGGCTACACCTTC
j_call: TRBJ1-4; d_call: -; clone_size: -; v_call: TRBV28; cdr3_aa: CASSLGRRNEKLFF; cdr3_nt: TGTGCCAGCAGTTTAGGCAGGCGAAATGAAAAACTGTTTTTT
j_call: TRBJ2-5; d_call: TRBD2; clone_size: -; v_call: TRBV19; cdr3_aa: CASSSWTSGAKETQYF; cdr3_nt: TGTGCCAGTAGTTCCTGGACTAGCGGGGCAAAAGAGACCCAGTACTTC
j_call: TRBJ2-3; d_call: -; clone_size: -; v_call: TRBV5-4; cdr3_aa: CASSWGNRVGKKTDTQYF; cdr3_nt: TGTGCCAGCAGCTGGGGGAACAGGGTTGGAAAGAAAACAGATACGCAGTATTTT
j_call: TRBJ1-4; d_call: -; clone_size: -; v_call: TRBV4-1; cdr3_aa: CASSQEWGVGEKLFF; cdr3_nt: TGCGCCAGCAGCCAAGAGTGGGGGGTCGGTGAAAAACTGTTTTTT
j_call: TRBJ2-5; d_call: -; clone_size: -; v_call: TRBV30; cdr3_aa: CAWEVSSQETQYF; cdr3_nt: TGTGCCTGGGAGGTTAGCAGCCAAGAGACCCAGTACTTC
j_call: TRBJ2-7; d_call: -; clone_size: -; v_call: TRBV19; cdr3_aa: CASSIDVLSYEQYF; cdr3_nt: TGTGCCAGTAGTATAGATGTCCTCTCCTACGAGCAGTACTTC
j_call: TRBJ2-1; d_call: TRBD1; clone_size: -; v_call: TRBV7-9; cdr3_aa: CASSLTTGDNEQFF; cdr3_nt: TGTGCCAGCAGCTTAACGACAGGGGACAATGAGCAGTTCTTC
j_call: TRBJ2-6; d_call: TRBD1; clone_size: -; v_call: TRBV25-1; cdr3_aa: CASTPRQGAHGANVLTF; cdr3_nt: TGTGCCAGCACCCCCCGGCAGGGGGCGCACGGGGCCAACGTCCTGACTTTC
j_call: TRBJ2-3; d_call: TRBD2; clone_size: -; v_call: TRBV5-8; cdr3_aa: CASSGRTSGRSDTQYF; cdr3_nt: TGTGCCAGCAGCGGTAGGACTAGCGGTAGGTCAGATACGCAGTATTTT
j_call: TRBJ1-3; d_call: TRBD1; clone_size: -; v_call: TRBV15; cdr3_aa: CATSKGTAPNSGNTIYF; cdr3_nt: TGTGCCACCAGCAAAGGGACAGCTCCCAACTCTGGAAACACCATATATTTT
j_call: TRBJ2-1; d_call: TRBD2; clone_size: once; v_call: TRBV15; cdr3_aa: CATSSGLARYNEQFF; cdr3_nt: TGTGCCACCAGCAGCGGACTAGCTCGTTACAATGAGCAGTTCTTC
j_call: TRBJ2-2; d_call: TRBD2; clone_size: -; v_call: TRBV9; cdr3_aa: CASSLRLAGAYTGELFF; cdr3_nt: TGTGCCAGCAGCCTTCGACTAGCGGGGGCCTACACCGGGGAGCTGTTTTTT
j_call: TRBJ1-1; d_call: TRBD1; clone_size: -; v_call: TRBV15; cdr3_aa: CATSKTGATEAFF; cdr3_nt: TGTGCCACCAGCAAGACAGGGGCCACTGAAGCTTTCTTT
j_call: TRBJ2-3; d_call: TRBD1; clone_size: -; v_call: TRBV10-3; cdr3_aa: CATLSGQGRTDTQYF; cdr3_nt: TGTGCCACACTCTCGGGACAGGGTCGCACAGATACGCAGTATTTT
j_call: TRBJ1-1; d_call: -; clone_size: few; v_call: TRBV2; cdr3_aa: CASRETGSLAFF; cdr3_nt: TGTGCCAGCAGGGAAACAGGGTCCCTAGCTTTCTTT
j_call: TRBJ1-1; d_call: -; clone_size: once; v_call: TRBV7-9; cdr3_aa: CASSSNRFGNTEAFF; cdr3_nt: TGTGCCAGCAGCTCCAATCGGTTTGGGAACACTGAAGCTTTCTTT
j_call: TRBJ2-1; d_call: -; clone_size: few; v_call: TRBV11-2; cdr3_aa: CASSLAGLDEQFF; cdr3_nt: TGTGCCAGCAGCTTAGCCGGACTGGATGAGCAGTTCTTC
j_call: TRBJ2-1; d_call: TRBD2; clone_size: -; v_call: TRBV6-6; cdr3_aa: CASSPPGLEVEQFF; cdr3_nt: TGTGCCAGCAGCCCACCGGGACTAGAAGTTGAGCAGTTCTTC
j_call: TRBJ1-3; d_call: TRBD1; clone_size: -; v_call: TRBV3-1/TRBV3-2; cdr3_aa: CASSRNRGFGNTIYF; cdr3_nt: TGTGCCAGCAGCCGCAACAGGGGCTTTGGAAACACCATATATTTT
j_call: TRBJ1-5; d_call: -; clone_size: -; v_call: TRBV20-1; cdr3_aa: CSASRGQPQHF; cdr3_nt: TGCAGTGCTTCGAGGGGGCAGCCCCAGCATTTT
j_call: TRBJ1-4; d_call: TRBD1; clone_size: many; v_call: TRBV28; cdr3_aa: CASSPPTGALEKLFF; cdr3_nt: TGTGCCAGCAGTCCCCCGACAGGGGCTTTGGAAAAACTGTTTTTT
j_call: TRBJ1-1; d_call: TRBD1; clone_size: -; v_call: TRBV9; cdr3_aa: CASSEGQGHTEAFF; cdr3_nt: TGTGCCAGCAGCGAGGGACAGGGGCACACTGAAGCTTTCTTT
j_call: TRBJ1-4; d_call: TRBD1; clone_size: -; v_call: TRBV11-2; cdr3_aa: CASRPGTATNEKLFF; cdr3_nt: TGTGCCAGCAGACCCGGGACAGCAACTAATGAAAAACTGTTTTTT
j_call: TRBJ2-5; d_call: TRBD1; clone_size: -; v_call: TRBV7-9; cdr3_aa: CASSLGDRGLRETQYF; cdr3_nt: TGTGCCAGCAGCTTAGGGGACAGGGGTCTTCGGGAGACCCAGTACTTC
j_call: TRBJ1-4; d_call: TRBD1; clone_size: -; v_call: TRBV28; cdr3_aa: CASSLTGTGEREKLFF; cdr3_nt: TGTGCCAGCAGTTTAACCGGGACAGGGGAACGGGAAAAACTGTTTTTT
j_call: TRBJ2-6; d_call: TRBD1; clone_size: once; v_call: TRBV28; cdr3_aa: CASRSQGAGANVLTF; cdr3_nt: TGTGCCAGCAGATCTCAGGGGGCTGGGGCCAACGTCCTGACTTTC
j_call: TRBJ2-3; d_call: -; clone_size: -; v_call: TRBV21-1; cdr3_aa: CASRGTASSTDTQYF; cdr3_nt: TGTGCCAGCCGGGGGACTGCCTCTAGCACAGATACGCAGTATTTT
j_call: TRBJ2-1; d_call: TRBD2; clone_size: -; v_call: TRBV11-2; cdr3_aa: CASSLVSSGGWNEQFF; cdr3_nt: TGTGCCAGCAGCTTGGTTTCCAGCGGGGGGTGGAATGAGCAGTTCTTC
j_call: TRBJ2-3; d_call: TRBD1; clone_size: -; v_call: TRBV19; cdr3_aa: CASSFNRGPIDTQYF; cdr3_nt: TGTGCCAGTAGTTTCAACAGGGGCCCCATCGATACGCAGTATTTT
j_call: TRBJ2-5; d_call: -; clone_size: -; v_call: TRBV20-1; cdr3_aa: CSARQQETQYF; cdr3_nt: TGCAGTGCTAGACAACAAGAGACCCAGTACTTC
j_call: TRBJ1-1; d_call: -; clone_size: -; v_call: TRBV7-9; cdr3_aa: CASSLAQGGPEAFF; cdr3_nt: TGTGCCAGCAGCTTAGCGCAAGGAGGCCCTGAAGCTTTCTTT
j_call: TRBJ2-1; d_call: -; clone_size: once; v_call: TRBV5-4; cdr3_aa: CASSLHRRPLAAHNEQFF; cdr3_nt: TGTGCCAGCAGCTTGCACCGTAGGCCCCTAGCCGCTCACAATGAGCAGTTCTTC
j_call: TRBJ1-6; d_call: -; clone_size: -; v_call: TRBV10-3; cdr3_aa: CAISRGGRDSPLHF; cdr3_nt: TGTGCCATCAGTCGGGGGGGTCGGGATTCACCCCTCCACTTT
j_call: TRBJ1-1; d_call: -; clone_size: -; v_call: TRBV10-1; cdr3_aa: CASSSIRGTEAFF; cdr3_nt: TGCGCCAGCAGTTCAATCCGGGGCACTGAAGCTTTCTTT
j_call: TRBJ1-1; d_call: TRBD1; clone_size: -; v_call: TRBV12-5; cdr3_aa: CASGPGQGEGNTEAFF; cdr3_nt: TGTGCTAGTGGTCCCGGACAGGGGGAAGGAAACACTGAAGCTTTCTTT